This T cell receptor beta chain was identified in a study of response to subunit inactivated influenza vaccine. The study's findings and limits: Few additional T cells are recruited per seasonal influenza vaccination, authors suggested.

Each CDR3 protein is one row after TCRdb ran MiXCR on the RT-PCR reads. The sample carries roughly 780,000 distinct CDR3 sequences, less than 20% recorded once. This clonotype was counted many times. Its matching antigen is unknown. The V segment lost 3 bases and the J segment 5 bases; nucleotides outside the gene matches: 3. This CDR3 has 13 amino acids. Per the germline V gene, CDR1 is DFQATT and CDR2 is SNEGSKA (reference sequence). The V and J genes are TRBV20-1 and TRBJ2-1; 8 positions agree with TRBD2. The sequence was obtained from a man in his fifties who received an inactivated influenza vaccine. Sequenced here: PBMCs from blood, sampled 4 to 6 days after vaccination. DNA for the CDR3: TGCAGTGCTAGCGGGGGGGCGAACAATGAGCAGTTCTTC. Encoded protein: CSASGGANNEQFF.